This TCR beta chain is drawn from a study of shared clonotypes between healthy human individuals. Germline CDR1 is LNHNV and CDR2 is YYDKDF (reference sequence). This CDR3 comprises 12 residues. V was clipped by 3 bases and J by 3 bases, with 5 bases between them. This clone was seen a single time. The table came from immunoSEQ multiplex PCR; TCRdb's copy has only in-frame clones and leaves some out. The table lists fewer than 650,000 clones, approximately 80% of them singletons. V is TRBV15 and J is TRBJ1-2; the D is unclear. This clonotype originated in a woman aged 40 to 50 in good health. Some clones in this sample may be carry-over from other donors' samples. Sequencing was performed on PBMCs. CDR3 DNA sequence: TGTGCCACCAGCAGCGGCTACTATGGCTACACCTTC. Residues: CATSSGYYGYTF.